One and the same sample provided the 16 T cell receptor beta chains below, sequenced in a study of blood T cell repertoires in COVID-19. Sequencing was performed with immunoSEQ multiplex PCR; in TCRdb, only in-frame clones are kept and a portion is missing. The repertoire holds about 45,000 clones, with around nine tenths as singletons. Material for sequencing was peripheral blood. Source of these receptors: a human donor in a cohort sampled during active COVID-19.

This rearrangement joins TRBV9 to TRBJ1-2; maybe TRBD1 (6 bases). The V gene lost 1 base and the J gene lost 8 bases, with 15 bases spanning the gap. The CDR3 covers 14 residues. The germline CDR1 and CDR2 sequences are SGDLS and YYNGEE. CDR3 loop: CASSVRSDSWGYTF. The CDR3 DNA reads TGTGCCAGCAGCGTACGATCGGACAGCTGGGGCTACACCTTC.

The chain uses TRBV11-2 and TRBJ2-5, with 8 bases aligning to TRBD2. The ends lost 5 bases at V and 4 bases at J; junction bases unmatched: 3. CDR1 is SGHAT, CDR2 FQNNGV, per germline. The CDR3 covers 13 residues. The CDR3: CASSNSGVETQYF. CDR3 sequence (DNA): TGTGCCAGCAGCAATAGCGGGGTAGAGACCCAGTACTTC.

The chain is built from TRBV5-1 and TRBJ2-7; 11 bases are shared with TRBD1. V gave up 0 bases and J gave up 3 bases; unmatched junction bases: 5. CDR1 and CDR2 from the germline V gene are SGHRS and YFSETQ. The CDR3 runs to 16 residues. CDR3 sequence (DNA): TGCGCCAGCAGCTTGGCGGGAGGGACAGGGGGCTACGAGCAGTACTTC. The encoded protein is CASSLAGGTGGYEQYF.

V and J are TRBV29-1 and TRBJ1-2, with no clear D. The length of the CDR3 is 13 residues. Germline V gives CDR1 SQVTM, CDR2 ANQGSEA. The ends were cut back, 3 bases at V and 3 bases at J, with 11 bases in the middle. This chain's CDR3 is CSVEFSLDYGYTF. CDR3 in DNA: TGCAGCGTTGAGTTCAGTCTAGACTATGGCTACACCTTC.

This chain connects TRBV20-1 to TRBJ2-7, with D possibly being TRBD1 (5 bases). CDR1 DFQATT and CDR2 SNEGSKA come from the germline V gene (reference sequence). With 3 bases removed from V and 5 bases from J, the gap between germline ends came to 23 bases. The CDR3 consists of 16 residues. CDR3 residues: CSASHIPGKVVNEQYF. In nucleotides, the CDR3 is TGCAGTGCTAGTCATATACCAGGGAAGGTCGTCAACGAGCAGTACTTC.

CDR3 amino acids: CATSETSGGPDTQYF. CDR3 nucleotide sequence: TGTGCCACCAGTGAAACTAGCGGGGGGCCAGATACGCAGTATTTT. The V gene is TRBV24-1, the J gene TRBJ2-3; TRBD2 agrees at 12 bases. The length of the CDR3 is 15 residues. Germline V gene lookup returns CDR1 KGHDR and CDR2 SFDVKD. J gave up 4 bases and V 4 bases, and 2 bases lay outside the gene matches.

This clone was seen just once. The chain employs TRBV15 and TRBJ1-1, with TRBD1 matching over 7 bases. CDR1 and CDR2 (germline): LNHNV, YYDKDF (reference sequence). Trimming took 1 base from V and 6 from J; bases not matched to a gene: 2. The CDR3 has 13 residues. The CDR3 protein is CATSRGDSPEAFF. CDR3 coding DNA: TGTGCCACCAGCAGAGGGGACAGCCCTGAAGCTTTCTTT.

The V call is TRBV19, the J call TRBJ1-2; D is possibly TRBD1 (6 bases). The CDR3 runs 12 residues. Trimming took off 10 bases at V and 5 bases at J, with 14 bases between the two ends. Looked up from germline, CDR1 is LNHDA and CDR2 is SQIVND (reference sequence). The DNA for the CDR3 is TGTGCCACAAACAGGGCGGAGTATGGCTACACCTTC. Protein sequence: CATNRAEYGYTF.

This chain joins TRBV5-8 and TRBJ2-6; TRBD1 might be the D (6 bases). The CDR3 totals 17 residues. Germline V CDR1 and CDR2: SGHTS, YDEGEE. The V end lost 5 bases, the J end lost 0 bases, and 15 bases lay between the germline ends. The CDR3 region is CASSTTGTPSGANVLTF. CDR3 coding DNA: TGTGCCAGCAGTACTACAGGGACCCCCTCTGGGGCCAACGTCCTGACTTTC.

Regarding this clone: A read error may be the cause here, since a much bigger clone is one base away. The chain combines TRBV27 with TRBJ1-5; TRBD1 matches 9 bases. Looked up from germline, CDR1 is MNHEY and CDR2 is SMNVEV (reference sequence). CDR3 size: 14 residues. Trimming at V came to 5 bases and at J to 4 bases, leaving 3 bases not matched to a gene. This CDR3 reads CASSPGTGNQPQHF. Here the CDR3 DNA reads TGTGCCAGCAGTCCCGGGACAGGGAATCAGCCCCAGCATTTT.

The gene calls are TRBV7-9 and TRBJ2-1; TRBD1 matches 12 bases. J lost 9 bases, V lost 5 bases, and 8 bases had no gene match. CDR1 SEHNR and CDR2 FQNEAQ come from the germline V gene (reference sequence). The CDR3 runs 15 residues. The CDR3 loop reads CASSPPGQGAGEQFF. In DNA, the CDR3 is TGTGCCAGCAGCCCTCCGGGACAGGGGGCGGGTGAGCAGTTCTTC. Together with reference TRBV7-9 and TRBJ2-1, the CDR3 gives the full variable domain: DTGVSQNPRHKITKRGQNVTFRCDPISEHNRLYWYRQTLGQGPEFLTYFQNEAQLEKSRLLSDRFSAERPKGSFSTLEIQRTEQGDSAMYLCASSPPGQGAGEQFFGPGTRLTVL.

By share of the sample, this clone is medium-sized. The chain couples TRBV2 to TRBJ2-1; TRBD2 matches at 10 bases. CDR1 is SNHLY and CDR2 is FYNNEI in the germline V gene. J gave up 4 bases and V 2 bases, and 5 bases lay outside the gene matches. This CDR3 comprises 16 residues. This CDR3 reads CASSESSGGWYNEQFF. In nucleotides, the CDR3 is TGTGCCAGCAGTGAATCTAGCGGGGGTTGGTACAATGAGCAGTTCTTC.

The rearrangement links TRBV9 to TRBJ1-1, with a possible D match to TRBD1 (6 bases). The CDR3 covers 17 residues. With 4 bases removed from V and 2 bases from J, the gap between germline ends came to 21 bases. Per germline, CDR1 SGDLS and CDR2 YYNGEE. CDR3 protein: CASSPTGTPIRNTEAFF. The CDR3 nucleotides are TGTGCCAGCAGCCCTACAGGGACACCCATACGAAACACTGAAGCTTTCTTT.

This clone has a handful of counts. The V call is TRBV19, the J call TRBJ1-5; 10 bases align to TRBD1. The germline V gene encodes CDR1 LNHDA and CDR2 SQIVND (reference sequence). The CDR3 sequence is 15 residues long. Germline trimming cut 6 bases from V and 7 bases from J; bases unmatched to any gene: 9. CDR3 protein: CASRGDRGRRQPQHF. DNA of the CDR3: TGTGCCAGTAGAGGGGACAGGGGACGTAGGCAGCCCCAGCATTTT.

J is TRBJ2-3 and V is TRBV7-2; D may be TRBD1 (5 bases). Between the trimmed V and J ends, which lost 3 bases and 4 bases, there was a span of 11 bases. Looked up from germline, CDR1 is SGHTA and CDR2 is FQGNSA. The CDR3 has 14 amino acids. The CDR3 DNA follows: TGTGCCAGCAGCTTGCGCCAGGGCTCAGATACGCAGTATTTT. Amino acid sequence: CASSLRQGSDTQYF.

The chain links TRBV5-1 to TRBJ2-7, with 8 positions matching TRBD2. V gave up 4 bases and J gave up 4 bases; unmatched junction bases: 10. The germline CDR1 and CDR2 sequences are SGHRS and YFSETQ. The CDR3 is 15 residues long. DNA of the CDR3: TGCGCCAGCAGCAGGGACTATAGCGGGGTGTACGAGCAGTACTTC. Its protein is CASSRDYSGVYEQYF.